A single sample gave rise to the 9 T cell receptor beta chains below, sequenced in a study of blood T cell repertoires in COVID-19. Profiling relied on immunoSEQ multiplex PCR, and the TCRdb table lists in-frame clones only, not all of them. The profile shows about 150,000 clones, 87% of them singletons. Sequencing was performed on peripheral blood. These receptors all stem from a human donor in a cohort sampled during active COVID-19.

V gene TRBV28 combines with J gene TRBJ1-1; TRBD1 aligns across 8 bases. Trimming removed 3 bases from V and 1 base from J; junction bases left unmatched: 7. The V gene's germline CDR1 is MDHEN and CDR2 SYDVKM. This CDR3 is 16 amino acids long. The CDR3 is CASSFRPDRANTEAFF. For the CDR3, the DNA is TGTGCCAGCAGTTTTCGACCGGACAGGGCGAACACTGAAGCTTTCTTT.

The chain links TRBV4-1 to TRBJ2-7, with 12 nucleotides matching TRBD2. CDR3 size: 16 residues. V was pared by 2 bases and J by 4 bases, with 6 bases of the junction left unmatched. CDR1 and CDR2 from the germline V gene are MGHRA and YSYEKL. CDR3 region: CASSQTQTSGSYEQYF. In nucleotides, the CDR3 is TGCGCCAGCAGCCAAACCCAGACTAGCGGGAGTTACGAGCAGTACTTC.

This chain connects TRBV12-2 to TRBJ1-3; the table names TRBD1, a call not compared with the DNA. TRBV12-2 is recorded as a pseudogene. The CDR3 is 18 residues long. The DNA of the CDR3 is TGTGCAAGTCGCAGGGGGCCCCCCTGCCCAAGCTCTGGAAACACCATATATTTT. Protein product: CASRRGPPCPSSGNTIYF.

The chain joins TRBV19 to TRBJ1-1, with D perhaps TRBD1 (6 bases). Looked up from germline, CDR1 is LNHDA and CDR2 is SQIVND (reference sequence). The CDR3 has 11 amino acids. Trimming left V 11 bases short and J 7 bases short, with 14 bases between. CDR3: CASWGGLEAFF. The CDR3 nucleotides are TGTGCCTCATGGGGGGGGCTTGAAGCTTTCTTT. The full variable domain, with the rest looked up from reference TRBV19 and TRBJ1-1, is DGGITQSPKYLFRKEGQNVTLSCEQNLNHDAMYWYRQDPGQGLRLIYYSQIVNDFQKGDIAEGYSVSREKKESFPLTVTSAQKNPTAFYLCASWGGLEAFFGQGTRLTVV.

The gene calls are TRBV30 and TRBJ2-7, with a weak D call TRBD1 (5 bases). Germline lookup yields CDR1 GTSNPN and CDR2 SVGIG (reference sequence). This CDR3 has 11 residues. Trimming took 2 bases from V and 3 from J, leaving 5 bases between them. CDR3 nucleotides: TGTGCCTGGAGTCAGGGCTACGAGCAGTACTTC. It specifies CAWSQGYEQYF.

The rearrangement uses TRBV6-5 and TRBJ1-5; D might be TRBD1 (6 bases). The CDR3 consists of 15 residues. Trimming pared 2 bases from V and 5 bases from J, leaving 13 bases between. Germline CDR1 reads MNHEY; CDR2 reads SVGAGI. Written as DNA, the CDR3 is TGTGCCAGCAGTTACCGGACAGTGGAAGATCAGCCCCAGCATTTT. Residues: CASSYRTVEDQPQHF.

The J gene is TRBJ1-2, the V gene TRBV7-9; 8 positions match TRBD1. Germline CDR1 SEHNR, CDR2 FQNEAQ (reference sequence). The CDR3 extends over 17 amino acids. With V trimmed by 4 bases and J by 2 bases, 12 bases remained unmatched. CDR3 nucleotide sequence: TGTGCCAGCAGCTCAGCGGACCGACAGGGGCCCAACTATGGCTACACCTTC. Translation gives CASSSADRQGPNYGYTF.

The chain recombines TRBV27 with TRBJ2-7; 12 positions match TRBD2. This CDR3 is 13 amino acids long. Germline-derived CDR1 and CDR2 are MNHEY and SMNVEV (reference sequence). The V segment lost 2 bases and the J segment 9 bases; nucleotides outside the gene matches: 2. The CDR3 region is CASSLLAGGPQYF. CDR3 DNA: TGTGCCAGCAGTTTACTAGCGGGAGGGCCGCAGTACTTC.

The rearrangement links TRBV4-1 to TRBJ2-2, with 12 bases identical to TRBD2. CDR3 size: 18 residues. CDR1 and CDR2 (germline): MGHRA, YSYEKL. With 0 bases clipped from V and 5 bases from J, the junction kept 7 bases outside the gene matches. DNA for the CDR3: TGCGCCAGCAGCCAAGATTATGGACTAGCGGGAAGGACCGGGGAGCTGTTTTTT. Amino acid sequence: CASSQDYGLAGRTGELFF.